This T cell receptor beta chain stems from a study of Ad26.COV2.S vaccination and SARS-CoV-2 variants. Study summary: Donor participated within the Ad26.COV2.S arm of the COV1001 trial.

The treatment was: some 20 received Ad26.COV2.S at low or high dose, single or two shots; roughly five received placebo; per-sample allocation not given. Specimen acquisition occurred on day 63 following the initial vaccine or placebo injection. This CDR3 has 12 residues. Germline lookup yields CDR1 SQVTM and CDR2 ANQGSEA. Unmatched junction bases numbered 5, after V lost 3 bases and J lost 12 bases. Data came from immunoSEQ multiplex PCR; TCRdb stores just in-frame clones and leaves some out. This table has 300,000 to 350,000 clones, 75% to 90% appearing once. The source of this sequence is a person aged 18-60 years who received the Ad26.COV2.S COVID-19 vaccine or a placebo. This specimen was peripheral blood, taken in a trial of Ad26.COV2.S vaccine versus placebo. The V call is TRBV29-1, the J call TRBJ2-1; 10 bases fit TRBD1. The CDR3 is CSVDDRGHVQFF. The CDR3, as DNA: TGCAGCGTTGATGACAGGGGGCACGTGCAGTTCTTC.